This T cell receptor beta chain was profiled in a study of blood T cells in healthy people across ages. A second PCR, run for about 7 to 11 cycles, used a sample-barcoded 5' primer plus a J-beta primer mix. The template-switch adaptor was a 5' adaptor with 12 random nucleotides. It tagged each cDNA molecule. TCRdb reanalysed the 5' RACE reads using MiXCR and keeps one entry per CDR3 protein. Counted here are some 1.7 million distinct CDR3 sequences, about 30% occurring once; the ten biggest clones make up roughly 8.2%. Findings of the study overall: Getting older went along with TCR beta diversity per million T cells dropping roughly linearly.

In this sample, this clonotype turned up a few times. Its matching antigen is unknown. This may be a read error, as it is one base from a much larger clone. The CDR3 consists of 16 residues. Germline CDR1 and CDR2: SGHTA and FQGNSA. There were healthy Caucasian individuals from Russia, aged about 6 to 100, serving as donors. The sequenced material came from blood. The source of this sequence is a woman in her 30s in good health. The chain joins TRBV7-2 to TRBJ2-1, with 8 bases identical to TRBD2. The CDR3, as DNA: TGTGCCGGCAGCTTAGCGAGCGGGAGCTCCTACAATGAGCAGTTCTTC. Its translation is CAGSLASGSSYNEQFF. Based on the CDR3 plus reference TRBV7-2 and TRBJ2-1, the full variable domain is GAGVSQSPSNKVTEKGKDVELRCDPISGHTALYWYRQSLGQGLEFLIYFQGNSAPDKSGLPSDRFSAERTGGSVSTLTIQRTQQEDSAVYLCAGSLASGSSYNEQFFGPGTRLTVL.